A selection of T cell receptor beta chains follows, all from one sample in a study of CD8 T cells in ankylosing spondylitis. MiXCR, applied by TCRdb to the 5' RACE reads, yields one record per CDR3 protein. The top ten clones hold roughly 8.3% of a sample with about 260,000 distinct CDR3 sequences, roughly 20% of them seen once. The sequenced sample was blood, either unsorted or a sorted T cell fraction (not recorded which). The receptors were sampled from a male donor with ankylosing spondylitis or in good health (not recorded which). Each CDR3 is given with its conserved first and last residue. A D gene is named only where the DNA matches it firmly. Clone size is shown for a subset of rows, as once, few, many or a class of expanded clone.

abundance: NA
v_gene: TRBV12-3/TRBV12-4
j_gene: TRBJ1-5
d_gene: NA
CDR3nt: TGTGCCAGCAGTAAAAGACTGCTCAATCAGCCCCAGCATTTT
CDR3aa: CASSKRLLNQPQHF

abundance: NA
v_gene: TRBV30
j_gene: TRBJ1-1
d_gene: TRBD1
CDR3nt: TGTGCCTGGGGGCGGACAGGGAACACTGAAGCTTTCTTT
CDR3aa: CAWGRTGNTEAFF

abundance: NA
v_gene: TRBV6-1
j_gene: TRBJ2-1
d_gene: NA
CDR3nt: TGTGCCAGCACCCAACAGGGTTCCTACAATGAGCAGTTCTTC
CDR3aa: CASTQQGSYNEQFF

abundance: many
v_gene: TRBV20-1
j_gene: TRBJ2-1
d_gene: TRBD2
CDR3nt: TGCAGTGCTAGTCGCCTAGCGGGAGGAAGTGAGCAGTTCTTC
CDR3aa: CSASRLAGGSEQFF

abundance: many
v_gene: TRBV5-1
j_gene: TRBJ2-3
d_gene: NA
CDR3nt: TGCGCCAGCAGCCCCAGGGACAAACGCACAGATACGCAGTATTTT
CDR3aa: CASSPRDKRTDTQYF

abundance: NA
v_gene: TRBV12-3/TRBV12-4
j_gene: TRBJ2-5
d_gene: TRBD1
CDR3nt: TGTGCCAGCAGTTTGTCTTCGTCGAAGGGACAGGTCACAGTAGAACAAGAGACCCAGTACTTC
CDR3aa: CASSLSSSKGQVTVEQETQYF

abundance: NA
v_gene: TRBV7-2
j_gene: TRBJ1-1
d_gene: NA
CDR3nt: TGTGCCAGCAGCTTAGATTCAGGGATGAACACTGAAGCTTTCTTT
CDR3aa: CASSLDSGMNTEAFF

abundance: few
v_gene: TRBV12-3/TRBV12-4
j_gene: TRBJ2-1
d_gene: TRBD2
CDR3nt: TGTGCCAGCAGTACCCGGAGCGGGGGGGGGAATGAGCAGTTCTTC
CDR3aa: CASSTRSGGGNEQFF

abundance: NA
v_gene: TRBV19
j_gene: TRBJ2-1
d_gene: NA
CDR3nt: TGTGCCAGTAGACCACGGGGGGCGCGAAATGAGCAGTTCTTC
CDR3aa: CASRPRGARNEQFF

abundance: NA
v_gene: TRBV7-2
j_gene: TRBJ2-1
d_gene: NA
CDR3nt: TGTGCCAGCACGAGTTGGGACTACAATGAGCAGTTCTTC
CDR3aa: CASTSWDYNEQFF

abundance: few
v_gene: TRBV5-4
j_gene: TRBJ2-2
d_gene: TRBD2
CDR3nt: TGTGCCAGCAGCTTCAAAGCGACTAGCGGGAGGGCCGCGAACACCGGGGAGCTGTTTTTT
CDR3aa: CASSFKATSGRAANTGELFF

abundance: NA
v_gene: TRBV5-1
j_gene: TRBJ2-1
d_gene: NA
CDR3nt: TGCGCCAGCAGCTTGACAGGGACCTCCTACAATGAGCAGTTCTTC
CDR3aa: CASSLTGTSYNEQFF

abundance: NA
v_gene: TRBV2
j_gene: TRBJ2-2
d_gene: NA
CDR3nt: TGTGCCAGCAGGATGACTAGTCGGGACACCGGGGAGCTGTTTTTT
CDR3aa: CASRMTSRDTGELFF

abundance: NA
v_gene: TRBV28
j_gene: TRBJ1-2
d_gene: NA
CDR3nt: TGTGCCAGCAGTTTGCAGACAGTTAACTATGGCTACACCTTC
CDR3aa: CASSLQTVNYGYTF

abundance: NA
v_gene: TRBV6-5
j_gene: TRBJ2-5
d_gene: NA
CDR3nt: TGTGCCAGCAGCAGGAATGAAGGGACCCAGTACTTC
CDR3aa: CASSRNEGTQYF

abundance: few
v_gene: TRBV6-4
j_gene: TRBJ2-1
d_gene: NA
CDR3nt: TGTGCCAGCAAGGGGGGCGCCACCGCCAGAAATGAGCAGTTCTTC
CDR3aa: CASKGGATARNEQFF

abundance: few
v_gene: TRBV7-3
j_gene: TRBJ1-1
d_gene: NA
CDR3nt: TGTGCCAGCAGCTCCCAGGGGTTCAACACTGAAGCTTTCTTT
CDR3aa: CASSSQGFNTEAFF

abundance: many
v_gene: TRBV20-1
j_gene: TRBJ2-3
d_gene: NA
CDR3nt: TGCAGTGCTAGCCTGACCTCTAGCACAGATACGCAGTATTTT
CDR3aa: CSASLTSSTDTQYF

abundance: NA
v_gene: TRBV5-1
j_gene: TRBJ2-3
d_gene: TRBD1
CDR3nt: TGCGCCAGCAGCTTCTGGAGAAGGGACAGATTCACAGATACGCAGTATTTT
CDR3aa: CASSFWRRDRFTDTQYF

abundance: NA
v_gene: TRBV5-1
j_gene: TRBJ1-6
d_gene: NA
CDR3nt: TGCGCCAGCAGCTTAACGGACCCTCTTAGCTCCTATAATTCACCCCTCCACTTT
CDR3aa: CASSLTDPLSSYNSPLHF

abundance: NA
v_gene: TRBV7-8
j_gene: TRBJ1-3
d_gene: NA
CDR3nt: TGTGCCAGCAGCTTAGCGACAGGAGGAAACACCATATATTTT
CDR3aa: CASSLATGGNTIYF

abundance: once
v_gene: TRBV6-1
j_gene: TRBJ2-3
d_gene: NA
CDR3nt: TGTGCCAGCAGTGACCGGGGGCGCACAGATACGCAGTATTTT
CDR3aa: CASSDRGRTDTQYF

abundance: many
v_gene: TRBV6-5
j_gene: TRBJ2-2
d_gene: NA
CDR3nt: TGTGCCAGCAGAAAAACCGGGGAGCTGTTTTTT
CDR3aa: CASRKTGELFF

abundance: many
v_gene: TRBV5-6
j_gene: TRBJ2-3
d_gene: NA
CDR3nt: TGTGCCAGCAGCTTGGGGAAGCACTATAGCACAGATACGCAGTATTTT
CDR3aa: CASSLGKHYSTDTQYF

abundance: many
v_gene: TRBV5-1
j_gene: TRBJ2-3
d_gene: NA
CDR3nt: TGCGCCAGCCACGTCGGGCGGGGTAGCACAGATACGCAGTATTTT
CDR3aa: CASHVGRGSTDTQYF

abundance: NA
v_gene: TRBV5-5
j_gene: TRBJ2-1
d_gene: TRBD2
CDR3nt: TGTGCCAGCAGCGTTACTAGCGGGGGGTACAATGAGCAGTTCTTC
CDR3aa: CASSVTSGGYNEQFF

abundance: NA
v_gene: TRBV5-1
j_gene: TRBJ2-2
d_gene: NA
CDR3nt: TGCGCCAGCAGCGGGACTTCCCACAACACCGGGGAGCTGTTTTTT
CDR3aa: CASSGTSHNTGELFF

abundance: few
v_gene: TRBV2
j_gene: TRBJ2-3
d_gene: TRBD1
CDR3nt: TGTGCCAGCAGATCTCCGGGACAGGCGGAGACAGATACGCAGTATTTT
CDR3aa: CASRSPGQAETDTQYF

abundance: NA
v_gene: TRBV5-1
j_gene: TRBJ2-5
d_gene: NA
CDR3nt: TGCGCCAGCAGCTTGGCCTGGCAAAAAGAGACCCAGTACTTC
CDR3aa: CASSLAWQKETQYF

abundance: few
v_gene: TRBV28
j_gene: TRBJ1-1
d_gene: TRBD1
CDR3nt: TGTGCCAGCAGCCAAGGAACAGGGGTTAACACTGAAGCTTTCTTT
CDR3aa: CASSQGTGVNTEAFF

abundance: NA
v_gene: TRBV6-1
j_gene: TRBJ2-3
d_gene: NA
CDR3nt: TGTGCCAGCAGTGATAACGGGAGAGCCACAGATACGCAGTATTTT
CDR3aa: CASSDNGRATDTQYF

abundance: few
v_gene: TRBV5-1
j_gene: TRBJ1-4
d_gene: TRBD1
CDR3nt: TGCGCCAGCAGCCCACAAAGCGGGACAGGCAATGAAAAACTGTTTTTT
CDR3aa: CASSPQSGTGNEKLFF

abundance: few
v_gene: TRBV3-1
j_gene: TRBJ2-4
d_gene: NA
CDR3nt: TGTGCCAGCAGCCTGTCGGGAGTAGCCAAAAACATTCAGTACTTC
CDR3aa: CASSLSGVAKNIQYF